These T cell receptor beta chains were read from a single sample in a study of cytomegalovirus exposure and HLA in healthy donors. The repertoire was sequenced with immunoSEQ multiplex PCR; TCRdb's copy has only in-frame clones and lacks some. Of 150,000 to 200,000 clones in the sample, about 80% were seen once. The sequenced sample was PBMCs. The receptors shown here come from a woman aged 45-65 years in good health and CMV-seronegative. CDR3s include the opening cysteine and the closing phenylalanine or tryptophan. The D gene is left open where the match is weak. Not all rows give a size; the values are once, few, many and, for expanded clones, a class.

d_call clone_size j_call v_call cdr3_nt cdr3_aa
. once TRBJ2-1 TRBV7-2 TGTGCCAGCAGCTTAGATATCGCGCGTTTCTTC CASSLDIARFF
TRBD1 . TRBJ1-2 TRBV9 TGTGCCAGCAGCAACAACAGGGGTACTAACTATGGCTACACCTTC CASSNNRGTNYGYTF
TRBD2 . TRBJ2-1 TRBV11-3 TGTGCCAGCAGCTTGGGGACTAGTGGATACAATGAGCAGTTCTTC CASSLGTSGYNEQFF
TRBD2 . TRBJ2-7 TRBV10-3 TGTGCCATCAGCGCGGGACTAGCGTCCTACGAGCAGTACTTC CAISAGLASYEQYF
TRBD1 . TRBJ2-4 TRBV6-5 TGTGCCAGCAGGCGACAGGGGGCCCAAAACATTCAGTACTTC CASRRQGAQNIQYF
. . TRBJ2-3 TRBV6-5 TGTGCCAGCAGTCCAACCGGAGATACGCAGTATTTT CASSPTGDTQYF
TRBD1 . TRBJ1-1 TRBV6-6 TGTGCCAGCAGGGAATCGGGACAGATGAACACTGAAGCTTTCTTT CASRESGQMNTEAFF
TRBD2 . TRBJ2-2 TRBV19 TGTGCCAGTAGTCTCGAGCGGGGCTTGAACACCGGGGAGCTGTTTTTT CASSLERGLNTGELFF
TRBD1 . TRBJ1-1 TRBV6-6 TGTGCCAGCAGTCCCAGGGGACAGGGGGCTTGGGAGGCTTTCTTT CASSPRGQGAWEAFF
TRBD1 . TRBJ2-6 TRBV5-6 TGTGCCAGCAGCTTTCGGACAGGGCGACACTCTGGGGCCAACGTCCTGACTTTC CASSFRTGRHSGANVLTF
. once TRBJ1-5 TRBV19 TGTGCCAGTAGTATAGGGGAGTGGAGCAATCAGCCCCAGCATTTT CASSIGEWSNQPQHF
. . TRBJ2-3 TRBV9 TGTGCCAGCAGCGTAGAAGACTCTAGCACAGATACGCAGTATTTT CASSVEDSSTDTQYF
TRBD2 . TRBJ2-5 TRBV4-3 TGCGCCAGCAGCCCGGGACTAGCAATTGAGACCCAGTACTTC CASSPGLAIETQYF
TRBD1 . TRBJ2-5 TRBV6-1 TGTGCCAGCAACCCAAGGGGGACAGACCTGAAGACCCAGTACTTC CASNPRGTDLKTQYF
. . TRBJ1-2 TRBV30 TGTGCCTGGGGGGGGTACTATGGCTACACCTTC CAWGGYYGYTF
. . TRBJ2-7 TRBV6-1 TGTGCCAGCAGTGTCAGAGGAGCGGGACATCGAAGCTACGAGCAGTACTTC CASSVRGAGHRSYEQYF
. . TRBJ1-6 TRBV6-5 TGTGCCAGCAGTTACTCGACGGGCTATAATTCACCCCTCCACTTT CASSYSTGYNSPLHF
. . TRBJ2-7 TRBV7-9 TGTTCCAGCAGCTTGTCCGGTCCATACGAGCAGTACTTC CSSSLSGPYEQYF
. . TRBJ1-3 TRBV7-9 TGTGCCAGCAGCTTAGTCAGCGGGTCTGGAAACACCATATATTTT CASSLVSGSGNTIYF
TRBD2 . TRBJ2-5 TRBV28 TGTGCCAGCAGTCCGGGAGGGACTATGGAGACCCAGTACTTC CASSPGGTMETQYF
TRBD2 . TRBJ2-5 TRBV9 TGTGCCAGCAGCCAAGCAGCGGGGGCCACTGGAGAGACCCAGTACTTC CASSQAAGATGETQYF
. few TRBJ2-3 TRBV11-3 TGTGCCAGCAGCCTCATCTACACAGATACGCAGTATTTT CASSLIYTDTQYF
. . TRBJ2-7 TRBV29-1 TGCAGCGTCGCCTCTCCCCCGGCAGGGGGGTTTTACGAGCAGTACTTC CSVASPPAGGFYEQYF
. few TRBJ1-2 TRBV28 TGTGCCAGCAGTCCACCCCTGCTACTTAGCTATGGCTACACCTTC CASSPPLLLSYGYTF